The rows below give T cell receptor beta chains drawn from one sample of a study of CD4+ T cells in melanoma. Only in-frame clones appear in the TCRdb table, and some are missing; sequencing was by immunoSEQ multiplex PCR. The sample records over 130,000 clones, 80% to 95% being singletons. The origin of the receptors is a human donor with melanoma. The conserved cysteine and the conserved F or W are not part of the CDR3 here.

v_gene: TRBV10-3; CDR3aa: AISSGPSNQPQH
v_gene: TRBV6-5; CDR3aa: ASYRGRNYGYT
v_gene: TRBV5-1; CDR3aa: ASRDRAGETQY
v_gene: TRBV5-1; CDR3aa: ASSVGPGGELF
v_gene: TRBV12-5; CDR3aa: ASGLWGPPNEKLF
v_gene: TRBV15; CDR3aa: ATSRGLGSYNSPLH
v_gene: TRBV11-2; CDR3aa: ASRHGQVYNSPLH
v_gene: TRBV2; CDR3aa: ASSVLAGSVNIQY
v_gene: TRBV27; CDR3aa: ASIGQMNTEAF
v_gene: TRBV7-6; CDR3aa: ASSLAGGTDTQY
v_gene: TRBV30; CDR3aa: AYVRDRGVEQY
v_gene: TRBV5-1; CDR3aa: ASRLDNNYGYT
v_gene: TRBV11-2; CDR3aa: ASSLVKAYNEQF
v_gene: TRBV5-5; CDR3aa: ASSLRPSGGSSTDTQY
v_gene: TRBV11-2; CDR3aa: ASSTPTGLYEQY
v_gene: TRBV19; CDR3aa: ASSLQVFPKAGELF
v_gene: TRBV5-5; CDR3aa: ATLRGQGHTEAF
v_gene: TRBV9; CDR3aa: ASSVTGGEKLF